The 17 T cell receptor beta chains below all came from one sample that was sequenced in a study of T-cell reconstitution after alpha-beta-depleted transplantation in children. Preparation of the TCRbeta library involved a method that used unique molecular identifiers. TCRdb called the PCR reads again in MiXCR, with one record for every CDR3 protein. The table shows about 440,000 distinct CDR3 sequences, with roughly 44% occurring only once. Sequenced here: PBMCs, sampled before TCRalphabeta/CD19-depleted stem cell transplant. These receptors all stem from a girl aged 2-10 years with aplastic anemia, due to receive a stem cell transplant.

The chain employs TRBV18 and TRBJ2-1; TRBD2 agrees at 7 bases. The J segment lost 6 bases and the V segment lost 3 bases, leaving 8 bases of the junction unmatched. In germline, CDR1 is KGHSH, CDR2 LQKENI. The CDR3 contains 15 residues. CDR3 sequence (DNA): TGTGCCAGCTCACCGATGGCGGGAGCCGGCAATGAGCAGTTCTTC. This encodes CASSPMAGAGNEQFF. The full variable domain, in which reference TRBV18 and TRBJ2-1 provide the parts outside the CDR3, is NAGVMQNPRHLVRRRGQEARLRCSPMKGHSHVYWYRQLPEEGLKFMVYLQKENIIDESGMPKERFSAEFPKEGPSILRIQQVVRGDSAAYFCASSPMAGAGNEQFFGPGTRLTVL.

This sequence joins TRBV11-2 and TRBJ2-7, with D possibly being TRBD1 (5 bases). Per the germline V gene, CDR1 is SGHAT and CDR2 is FQNNGV. V lost 6 bases to trimming and J lost 7 bases, with 16 bases between them. The CDR3 contains 13 residues. For the CDR3, the DNA is TGTGCCAGCAGACCCCAGGGTTCCGTGGAGCAGTACTTC. Amino acid sequence: CASRPQGSVEQYF.

This chain uses TRBV7-6 with TRBJ2-5; tentatively, D is TRBD1 (7 bases). From germline, CDR1 is SGHVS and CDR2 FNYEAQ. Trimming stripped 2 bases from V and 3 bases from J, with 13 bases between. The CDR3 consists of 15 residues. CDR3 region: CASSLKARGEETQYF. The CDR3 region has the DNA TGTGCCAGCAGCTTAAAGGCCAGGGGGGAAGAGACCCAGTACTTC. Drawing the rest from reference TRBV7-6 and TRBJ2-5, the complete variable domain is GAGVSQSPRYKVTKRGQDVALRCDPISGHVSLYWYRQALGQGPEFLTYFNYEAQQDKSGLPNDRFSAERPEGSISTLTIQRTEQRDSAMYRCASSLKARGEETQYFGPGTRLLVL.

This clonotype occurred many times. This chain uses TRBV20-1 with TRBJ2-3; the D gene is possibly TRBD1 (6 bases). Trimming pared 6 bases from V and 5 bases from J, leaving 18 bases between. The germline V gene encodes CDR1 DFQATT and CDR2 SNEGSKA (reference sequence). The CDR3 is 14 residues long. The CDR3 loop reads CSAAGTLVRDTQYF. The CDR3 DNA reads TGCAGTGCCGCCGGGACACTAGTGAGAGATACGCAGTATTTT.

The J gene is TRBJ2-5, the V gene TRBV20-1; TRBD2 matches at 12 bases. The CDR3 has 15 residues. The V segment lost 6 bases and the J segment 1 base; nucleotides outside the gene matches: 6. Germline V gene sequence: CDR1 DFQATT, CDR2 SNEGSKA (reference sequence). DNA of the CDR3: TGCAGTGCCAATCGACTAGCGGGAGCCCAAGAGACCCAGTACTTC. It is translated as CSANRLAGAQETQYF.

This clonotype was observed at least ten times. The V call is TRBV12-3 or TRBV12-4, the J call TRBJ2-5; possible D gene TRBD1, 6 bases. V was clipped by 5 bases and J by 2 bases, with 15 bases between them. The CDR3 length is 15 residues. CDR3 DNA: TGTGCCAGCAGTCGAAACAGGGCCAGACAAGAGACCCAGTACTTC. This encodes CASSRNRARQETQYF.

Details on this clonotype: A clone one base away is much larger, so this may be a read error. V usage is TRBV20-1 and J usage is TRBJ2-5; no clear D. The CDR3 totals 12 residues. Per germline, CDR1 DFQATT and CDR2 SNEGSKA (reference sequence). For the CDR3, the DNA is TGCAGTGCTAGAGTTCTCCAAGACACCCAGTACTTC. Amino acids: CSARVLQDTQYF.

The gene calls are TRBV19 and TRBJ1-5, with unresolved D. V was clipped by 4 bases and J by 1 base, with 5 bases between them. Looked up from germline, CDR1 is LNHDA and CDR2 is SQIVND (reference sequence). This CDR3 is 13 amino acids long. CDR3 coding DNA: TGTGCCAGTAGTAAAAACAGCAATCAGCCCCAGCATTTT. It specifies CASSKNSNQPQHF.

This clonotype was recorded a few times. The V and J genes are TRBV4-2 and TRBJ2-3; D is undetermined. Trimming stripped 0 bases from V and 11 bases from J, with 12 bases between. In germline, CDR1 is LGHNA, CDR2 YNFKEQ. This CDR3 has 13 amino acids. The chain's CDR3 is CASSQDLGTWQYF. DNA for the CDR3: TGTGCCAGCAGCCAAGATCTGGGCACCTGGCAGTATTTT.

J is TRBJ2-5 and V is TRBV20-1; perhaps TRBD2 as D (5 bases). The CDR3 consists of 15 residues. With 0 bases removed from V and 3 bases from J, the gap between germline ends came to 14 bases. Germline V CDR1 and CDR2: DFQATT, SNEGSKA (reference sequence). CDR3 coding DNA: TGCAGTGCTAGAGATCGTATTCCGGGAAAAGAGACCCAGTACTTC. Translated, it gives CSARDRIPGKETQYF.

The chain carries TRBV10-1 and TRBJ2-3; 7 bases line up with TRBD2. This CDR3 has 15 amino acids. CDR1 WNHNN and CDR2 SYGVQD come from the germline V gene (reference sequence). V gave up 3 bases and J gave up 6 bases; unmatched junction bases: 9. In DNA form, the CDR3 reads TGCGCCAGCAGTGAAAAGCGAATTAGCGGGGATACGCAGTATTTT. This codes for CASSEKRISGDTQYF.

The chain employs TRBV20-1 and TRBJ2-3; possible D gene TRBD2, 5 bases. The CDR3 extends over 13 amino acids. Germline assignment: CDR1 DFQATT and CDR2 SNEGSKA (reference sequence). The V end was cut by 6 bases, the J end by 2 bases, with 12 bases between. The CDR3 DNA sequence: TGCAGTGCGTGGACGGGAAACACAGATACGCAGTATTTT. Protein: CSAWTGNTDTQYF.

The V and J genes are TRBV11-3 and TRBJ2-3; 7 bases line up with TRBD2. Germline V gene lookup returns CDR1 SGHNT and CDR2 YENEEA. This CDR3 comprises 17 residues. Germline trimming cut 1 base from V and 6 bases from J; bases unmatched to any gene: 13. CDR3 loop: CASSLAIGTTREDTQYF. The DNA for the CDR3 is TGTGCCAGCAGCTTAGCCATCGGGACTACGAGGGAGGATACGCAGTATTTT.

This clonotype was observed at least ten times. The chain recombines TRBV28 with TRBJ2-7; either TRBD1 or TRBD2 may fit D (6 bases each). This CDR3 is built from 15 residues. Trimming removed 5 bases at V and 2 bases at J, with 16 bases between. CDR1 is MDHEN and CDR2 is SYDVKM in the germline V gene. The CDR3 region is CASSLGGSFPYEQYF. In DNA, the CDR3 is TGTGCCAGCAGTCTAGGGGGGTCTTTCCCCTACGAGCAGTACTTC.

The table lists this clonotype with many counts. This chain joins TRBV12-3 or TRBV12-4 and TRBJ2-7, with 9 nucleotides matching TRBD2. The length of the CDR3 is 14 residues. The V and J ends lost 5 bases and 3 bases, in that order; junction bases with no gene match: 5. Written as DNA, the CDR3 is TGTGCCAGCAGTCCCAGCGGGAGGAACTACGAGCAGTACTTC. This gives the protein CASSPSGRNYEQYF.

This clonotype came up many times. V gene TRBV12-3 or TRBV12-4 combines with J gene TRBJ2-3; TRBD2 matches at 10 bases. This CDR3 has 16 residues. The junction had 5 bases not matched to a gene; V was cut back by 3 bases and J by 2 bases. CDR3 DNA: TGTGCCAGCAGTTTGGGCCTAGCGGGGGCCACAGATACGCAGTATTTT. This gives the protein CASSLGLAGATDTQYF.

This clonotype was detected many times. The gene calls are TRBV20-1 and TRBJ2-1; 7 nucleotides agree with TRBD2. This CDR3 has 16 residues. Germline V gives CDR1 DFQATT, CDR2 SNEGSKA (reference sequence). With 0 bases clipped from V and 6 bases from J, the junction kept 11 bases outside the gene matches. The CDR3 loop is CSAREARSGMVNEQFF. DNA of the CDR3: TGCAGTGCTAGAGAAGCTAGGAGCGGGATGGTCAATGAGCAGTTCTTC.